These 32 T cell receptor beta chains were all obtained from the same sample, sequenced in a study of shared clonotypes between healthy human individuals. Sequencing used immunoSEQ multiplex PCR; TCRdb keeps in-frame clones, though not all of them. This table holds about 1.5 million clones, 95% to 97% found once. The sequencing input was naive CD4+ T cells sorted from blood. The subset was: CD45RA+ positively selected. These receptor sequences come from a man aged 30-40 years in good health.

The chain uses TRBV27 and TRBJ2-3, with D uncertain. The ends were cut back, 6 bases at V and 0 bases at J, with 16 bases in the middle. In germline, CDR1 is MNHEY, CDR2 SMNVEV (reference sequence). The CDR3 contains 16 residues. The CDR3: CASRERSWASTDTQYF. The CDR3 bases are TGTGCCAGCAGAGAAAGGAGCTGGGCCAGCACAGATACGCAGTATTTT.

The chain is built from TRBV14 and TRBJ2-3; no firm D call. The CDR3 extends over 15 amino acids. Germline CDR1 is SGHDN and CDR2 is FVKESK. Deletions cut 1 base from V and 3 bases from J, with 11 bases between. CDR3 sequence reads: CASSQGVRRTDTQYF. The CDR3 DNA is TGTGCCAGCAGCCAAGGGGTAAGGAGAACAGATACGCAGTATTTT.

This clone was recorded once. This chain's CDR3 is CARSLESIGQVMSYGYTF. The DNA of the CDR3 is TGTGCCAGAAGCTTGGAGTCAATCGGACAGGTTATGTCCTATGGCTACACCTTC. The chain is built from TRBV5-3 and TRBJ1-2, with TRBD1 matching over 7 bases. TRBV5-3 is flagged as an ORF with uncertain function. CDR3 size: 18 residues. The V and J ends lost 0 bases and 4 bases, in that order; junction bases with no gene match: 15.

The chain employs TRBV10-1 and TRBJ1-1, with D hard to call. V was pared by 1 base and J by 2 bases, with 11 bases between. This CDR3 is 15 amino acids long. Germline V gene sequence: CDR1 WNHNN, CDR2 SYGVQD (reference sequence). The CDR3 reads CASSEWPNKNTEAFF. Here the CDR3 DNA reads TGCGCCAGCAGTGAGTGGCCAAATAAAAACACTGAAGCTTTCTTT.

This chain joins TRBV9 and TRBJ1-2; D perhaps matches TRBD1 (6 bases). Germline CDR1 and CDR2: SGDLS and YYNGEE. The V end was cut by 6 bases, the J end by 6 bases, with 12 bases between. CDR3 size: 12 residues. CDR3 residues: CASKGVEDGYTF. CDR3 DNA sequence: TGTGCCAGCAAGGGGGTTGAGGATGGCTACACCTTC.

V usage is TRBV2 and J usage is TRBJ2-1; D unclear. CDR1 and CDR2 (germline): SNHLY, FYNNEI. The CDR3 sequence is 14 residues long. V was trimmed by 5 bases and J by 9 bases, leaving 17 bases between them. CDR3: CASSRDGGLGEQFF. CDR3 sequence (DNA): TGTGCCAGCAGTCGAGACGGCGGTTTGGGTGAGCAGTTCTTC.

The chain uses TRBV14 and TRBJ1-1; no clear D. Deletions cut 5 bases from V and 0 bases from J, with 7 bases between. Germline assignment: CDR1 SGHDN and CDR2 FVKESK. The CDR3 has 13 amino acids. The CDR3 spells CASSTEMNTEAFF. The DNA of the CDR3 is TGTGCCAGCAGCACGGAAATGAACACTGAAGCTTTCTTT.

The V gene is TRBV27, the J gene TRBJ2-7; D possibly corresponds to TRBD1 (6 bases). Germline CDR1 and CDR2: MNHEY and SMNVEV (reference sequence). The CDR3 length is 14 residues. V was cut by 6 bases and J by 4 bases, with 16 bases left in between. CDR3 sequence: CASSDGQPRYEQYF. The CDR3 nucleotides are TGTGCCAGCAGCGACGGACAGCCACGGTACGAGCAGTACTTC.

The chain uses TRBV2 and TRBJ2-3; perhaps TRBD1 as D (7 bases). The germline V gene encodes CDR1 SNHLY and CDR2 FYNNEI. CDR3 length: 14 residues. Trimming left V 3 bases short and J 1 base short, with 8 bases between. The CDR3 DNA is TGTGCCAGCAGTGACAGGGGGGGCACAGATACGCAGTATTTT. Residues: CASSDRGGTDTQYF. The variable domain in full, with the rest retrieved from reference TRBV2 and TRBJ2-3, is EPEVTQTPSHQVTQMGQEVILRCVPISNHLYFYWYRQILGQKVEFLVSFYNNEISEKSEIFDDQFSVERPDGSNFTLKIRSTKLEDSAMYFCASSDRGGTDTQYFGPGTRLTVL.

The chain employs TRBV2 and TRBJ2-7, with 9 bases fitting TRBD2. The CDR3 extends over 14 amino acids. V trimming: 6 bases; J trimming: 4 bases; junction bases outside the gene matches: 7. From germline, CDR1 is SNHLY and CDR2 FYNNEI. The CDR3 DNA reads TGTGCCAGCAGGTTAGCGGGAGAGAAGTACGAGCAGTACTTC. This sequence encodes CASRLAGEKYEQYF. Based on the CDR3 plus reference TRBV2 and TRBJ2-7, the full variable domain is EPEVTQTPSHQVTQMGQEVILRCVPISNHLYFYWYRQILGQKVEFLVSFYNNEISEKSEIFDDQFSVERPDGSNFTLKIRSTKLEDSAMYFCASRLAGEKYEQYFGPGTRLTVT.

This clone was seen only once. This rearrangement joins TRBV7-8 to TRBJ2-3; 12 nucleotides line up with TRBD2. Germline CDR1 reads SGHVS; CDR2 reads FQNEAQ. This CDR3 has 16 residues. V trimming: 6 bases; J trimming: 2 bases; junction bases outside the gene matches: 6. For the CDR3, the DNA is TGTGCCAGCAGTCTAGGACTAGCGGGACTCACAGATACGCAGTATTTT. It is translated as CASSLGLAGLTDTQYF. The full variable domain, its missing parts supplied by reference TRBV7-8 and TRBJ2-3, is GAGVSQSPRYKVAKRGQDVALRCDPISGHVSLFWYQQALGQGPEFLTYFQNEAQLDKSGLPSDRFFAERPEGSVSTLKIQRTQQEDSAVYLCASSLGLAGLTDTQYFGPGTRLTVL.

This chain connects TRBV19 to TRBJ2-2; tentative D call: TRBD2 (5 bases). CDR3 length: 15 residues. In germline, CDR1 is LNHDA, CDR2 SQIVND (reference sequence). Trimming removed 7 bases at V and 7 bases at J, with 19 bases between. In nucleotides, the CDR3 is TGTGCCAGTACCGTTATGTCGGGGTATGGCGGGGAGCTGTTTTTT. Its translation: CASTVMSGYGGELFF.

V and J are TRBV28 and TRBJ2-1; D not certain. The germline CDR1 and CDR2 sequences are MDHEN and SYDVKM. This CDR3 contains 15 residues. The germline V and J ends were trimmed by 5 bases and 0 bases, with 11 bases remaining between them. The CDR3 DNA is TGTGCCAGCAGTGAACAGACGAGCTCCTACAATGAGCAGTTCTTC. It codes for CASSEQTSSYNEQFF.

The chain uses TRBV25-1 and TRBJ2-7; 8 bases map to TRBD2. This CDR3 contains 15 residues. Germline loops: CDR1 MGHDK, CDR2 SYGVNS. V was clipped by 7 bases and J by 3 bases; unmatched bases: 11. CDR3 sequence: CASTDGGGPRYEQYF. CDR3 in DNA: TGTGCCAGCACCGACGGGGGGGGACCGCGCTACGAGCAGTACTTC.

This clone appeared once. The V call is TRBV5-5, the J call TRBJ2-1; 9 bases fit TRBD1. Unmatched junction bases numbered 6, after V lost 1 base and J lost 7 bases. The germline CDR1 and CDR2 sequences are SGHKS and YYEKEE (reference sequence). The CDR3 runs to 15 residues. The CDR3 coding sequence is TGTGCCAGCAGCTTGAGACAGGGGGAGTGGAATGAGCAGTTCTTC. Translation: CASSLRQGEWNEQFF.

The chain has TRBV7-9 and TRBJ2-3, with TRBD1 identical over 9 bases. Germline V gene sequence: CDR1 SEHNR, CDR2 FQNEAQ (reference sequence). CDR3 size: 14 residues. V dropped 5 bases and J dropped 6; count of bases not matched to a gene: 6. CDR3 coding DNA: TGTGCCAGCAGCCAAAGGGACAGGGACGATACGCAGTATTTT. This translates into CASSQRDRDDTQYF.

This chain uses TRBV28 with TRBJ2-5; 8 bases line up with TRBD2. The CDR3 consists of 15 residues. The germline V gene encodes CDR1 MDHEN and CDR2 SYDVKM. V lost 3 bases, J lost 3 bases, and 6 bases stayed unmatched. The CDR3 nucleotides read TGTGCCAGCAGTTTCTCAGGACTAGCTGAAGAGACCCAGTACTTC. This translates into CASSFSGLAEETQYF.

The genes are TRBV10-3 and TRBJ1-1; weak D call: TRBD1 (5 bases). Trimming took 7 bases from V and 3 from J, leaving 27 bases between them. Germline CDR1 reads ENHRY; CDR2 reads SYGVKD. This CDR3 has 18 residues. The chain's CDR3 is CAITSQWGLGSEDTEAFF. The CDR3 region has the DNA TGTGCCATCACTTCGCAGTGGGGACTGGGGTCGGAGGACACTGAAGCTTTCTTT.

This chain uses TRBV5-4 with TRBJ2-1; D is unresolved. V was pared by 0 bases and J by 9 bases, with 10 bases between. The germline CDR1 and CDR2 sequences are SGHNT and YYREEE (reference sequence). The CDR3 has 13 amino acids. For the CDR3, the DNA is TGTGCCAGCAGCTTGGTTCCACCCACTGAGCAGTTCTTC. Translation gives CASSLVPPTEQFF.

The chain employs TRBV2 and TRBJ1-1, with a weak D call TRBD1 (5 bases). The CDR3 spans 14 residues. Trimming pared 7 bases from V and 5 bases from J, leaving 17 bases between. The germline CDR1 and CDR2 sequences are SNHLY and FYNNEI. The CDR3 here is CASINRGGMTEAFF. In nucleotides, the CDR3 is TGTGCCAGCATCAACCGGGGGGGGATGACTGAAGCTTTCTTT.

The V gene is TRBV27, the J gene TRBJ2-1, with D possibly called TRBD1 or TRBD2 (6 bases each). V was pared by 5 bases and J by 2 bases, with 10 bases between. CDR3 size: 14 residues. Per the germline V gene, CDR1 is MNHEY and CDR2 is SMNVEV (reference sequence). The CDR3 region has the DNA TGTGCCAGCAGTGGAGGGACAACCTACAATGAGCAGTTCTTC. The encoded protein is CASSGGTTYNEQFF.

At least ten counts were recorded for this clone. The sample has other DNA sequences that encode this CDR3 too. The rearrangement links TRBV30 to TRBJ2-7; a weak D match, TRBD1 (5 bases). Germline loops: CDR1 GTSNPN, CDR2 SVGIG (reference sequence). The CDR3 covers 12 residues. The germline V and J ends were trimmed by 5 bases and 1 base, with 9 bases remaining between them. In DNA form, the CDR3 reads TGTGCCTGGGACAGAGATTCCTACGAGCAGTACTTC. Amino acid sequence: CAWDRDSYEQYF.

A word on this clone: Distinct nucleotide sequences in the sample also encode this CDR3. The chain recombines TRBV5-1 with TRBJ2-3; D unresolved. CDR1 and CDR2 (germline): SGHRS, YFSETQ. CDR3 length equals 14 residues. V was clipped by 0 bases and J by 4 bases, with 9 bases between them. The CDR3 here is CASSLAGSPDTQYF. In DNA, the CDR3 is TGCGCCAGCAGCTTGGCCGGCTCGCCAGATACGCAGTATTTT.

The rearrangement joins TRBV11-2 to TRBJ2-4; 7 nucleotides agree with TRBD2. The CDR3 covers 13 residues. V gave up 7 bases and J gave up 6 bases; unmatched junction bases: 6. The germline gives CDR1 SGHAT, CDR2 FQNNGV. In nucleotides, the CDR3 is TGTGCCAGCACCCGGGGGGACTTAAACATTCAGTACTTC. Protein sequence: CASTRGDLNIQYF.

The chain uses TRBV5-1 and TRBJ2-7; D may correspond to TRBD1 or TRBD2 (5 bases each). The CDR3 consists of 12 residues. The germline V and J ends were trimmed by 4 bases and 5 bases, with 10 bases remaining between them. Germline-derived CDR1 and CDR2 are SGHRS and YFSETQ. CDR3 in amino acids: CASSPRDHEQYF. The CDR3 region has the DNA TGCGCCAGCAGCCCAAGGGACCACGAGCAGTACTTC. The full variable domain, rest sourced from reference TRBV5-1 and TRBJ2-7, is KAGVTQTPRYLIKTRGQQVTLSCSPISGHRSVSWYQQTPGQGLQFLFEYFSETQRNKGNFPGRFSGRQFSNSRSEMNVSTLELGDSALYLCASSPRDHEQYFGPGTRLTVT.

Of note for this clone: Additional DNA sequences in this sample encode the identical CDR3. This chain joins TRBV7-8 and TRBJ2-2; maybe TRBD2 (5 bases). The V and J ends lost 0 bases and 4 bases respectively, with 6 bases between them. Germline V gene lookup returns CDR1 SGHVS and CDR2 FQNEAQ. This CDR3 comprises 14 residues. CDR3 sequence: CASSLARVTGELFF. CDR3 DNA: TGTGCCAGCAGCTTAGCGCGGGTCACCGGGGAGCTGTTTTTT.

This chain connects TRBV5-1 to TRBJ2-3, with 10 bases matching TRBD2. Germline CDR1 is SGHRS and CDR2 is YFSETQ. After removal of 2 bases from V and 4 bases from J, the junction contained 7 bases not matched to a gene. The CDR3 runs to 16 residues. CDR3 nucleotides: TGCGCCAGCAGCTTCAAGGCCAGCGGGAGGGCAGATACGCAGTATTTT. Translated, it gives CASSFKASGRADTQYF.

The rearrangement links TRBV10-3 to TRBJ2-5, with D perhaps TRBD2 (6 bases). Germline values: CDR1 ENHRY, CDR2 SYGVKD. The V and J ends lost 3 bases and 5 bases respectively, with 13 bases between them. This CDR3 comprises 14 residues. CDR3 DNA: TGTGCCATCAGTGATGCGGGTCTAGCGGAGACCCAGTACTTC. This encodes CAISDAGLAETQYF.

As for this clone: Other DNA sequences from this sample encode an identical CDR3 as well. J is TRBJ2-3 and V is TRBV5-1, with D uncertain. Trimming removed 0 bases from V and 6 bases from J, with 8 bases in between. The CDR3 sequence is 13 residues long. Germline CDR1 and CDR2: SGHRS and YFSETQ. This chain's CDR3 is CASSLGTADTQYF. Written as DNA, the CDR3 is TGCGCCAGCAGCTTGGGTACAGCTGATACGCAGTATTTT.

The V gene is TRBV19, the J gene TRBJ1-1; D is undetermined. V was pared by 8 bases and J by 8 bases, with 18 bases between. Germline-derived CDR1 and CDR2 are LNHDA and SQIVND (reference sequence). The CDR3 consists of 13 residues. The CDR3 DNA reads as TGTGCCAGTCGAAGGAAGGGCAGCGTGGAAGCTTTCTTT. Protein sequence: CASRRKGSVEAFF.

This chain connects TRBV5-1 to TRBJ2-7, with D uncertain. The CDR3 covers 15 residues. Between the trimmed V and J ends, which lost 0 bases and 7 bases, there was a span of 17 bases. Germline CDR1 and CDR2: SGHRS and YFSETQ. CDR3 in amino acids: CASSLADLIGNEQYF. The CDR3 DNA is TGCGCCAGCAGCTTGGCCGATCTGATAGGGAATGAGCAGTACTTC.

This clone has a handful of counts. CDR3 sequence: CASSWTGEGYTF. The CDR3 coding sequence is TGTGCCAGCAGTTGGACTGGGGAAGGCTACACCTTC. The chain carries TRBV2 and TRBJ1-2; D is unresolved. V shed 5 bases and J shed 8 bases, with 12 bases lying between them. This CDR3 spans 12 amino acids. The V gene's germline CDR1 is SNHLY and CDR2 FYNNEI.